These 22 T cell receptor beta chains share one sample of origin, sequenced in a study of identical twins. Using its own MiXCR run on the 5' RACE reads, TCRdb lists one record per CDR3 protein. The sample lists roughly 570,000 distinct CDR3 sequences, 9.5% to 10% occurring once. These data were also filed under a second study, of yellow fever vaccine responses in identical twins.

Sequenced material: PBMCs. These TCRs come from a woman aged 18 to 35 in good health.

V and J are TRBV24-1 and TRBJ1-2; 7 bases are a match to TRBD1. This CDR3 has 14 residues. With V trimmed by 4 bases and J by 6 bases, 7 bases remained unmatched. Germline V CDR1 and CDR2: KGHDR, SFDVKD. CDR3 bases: TGTGCCACCAGTGACCCGACAGGGCTGGATGGCTACACCTTC. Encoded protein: CATSDPTGLDGYTF.

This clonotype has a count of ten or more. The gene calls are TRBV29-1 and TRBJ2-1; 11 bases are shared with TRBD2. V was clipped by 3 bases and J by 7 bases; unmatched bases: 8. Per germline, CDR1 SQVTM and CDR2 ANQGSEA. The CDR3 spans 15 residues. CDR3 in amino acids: CSVDLLAGVWNEQFF. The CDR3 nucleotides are TGCAGCGTTGACCTACTAGCGGGAGTTTGGAATGAGCAGTTCTTC.

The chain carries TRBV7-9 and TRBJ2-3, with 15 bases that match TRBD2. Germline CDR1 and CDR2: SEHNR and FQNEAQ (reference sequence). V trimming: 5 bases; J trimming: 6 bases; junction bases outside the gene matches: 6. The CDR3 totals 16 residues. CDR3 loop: CASSKGLAGGQDTQYF. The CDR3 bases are TGTGCCAGCAGCAAAGGACTAGCGGGGGGGCAGGATACGCAGTATTTT.

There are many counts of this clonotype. The CDR3 DNA reads TGCGCCAGCAGCTTGTTCGGGGGCACAGATACGCAGTATTTT. It translates to CASSLFGGTDTQYF. The chain uses TRBV5-1 and TRBJ2-3; possibly TRBD2 for D (5 bases). Germline loops: CDR1 SGHRS, CDR2 YFSETQ. The CDR3 consists of 14 residues. V gave up 1 base and J gave up 1 base, with 7 bases separating them.

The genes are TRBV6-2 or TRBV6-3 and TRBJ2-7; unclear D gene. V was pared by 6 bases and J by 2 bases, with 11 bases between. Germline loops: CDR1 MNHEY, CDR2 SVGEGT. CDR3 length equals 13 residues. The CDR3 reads CASRRGRPYEQYF. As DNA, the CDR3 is TGTGCCAGCAGGCGAGGACGCCCCTACGAGCAGTACTTC.

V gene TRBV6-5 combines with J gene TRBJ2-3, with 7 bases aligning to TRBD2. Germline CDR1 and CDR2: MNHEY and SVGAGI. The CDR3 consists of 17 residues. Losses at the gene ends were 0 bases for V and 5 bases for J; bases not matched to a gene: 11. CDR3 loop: CASSYSKPRLALDTQYF. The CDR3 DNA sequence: TGTGCCAGCAGTTACTCGAAGCCGAGACTAGCACTAGATACGCAGTATTTT.

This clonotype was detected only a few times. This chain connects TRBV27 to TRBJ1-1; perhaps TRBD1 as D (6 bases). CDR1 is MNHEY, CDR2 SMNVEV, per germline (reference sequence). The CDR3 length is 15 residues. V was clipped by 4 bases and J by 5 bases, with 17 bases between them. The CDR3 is CASSSPTQGKTEAFF. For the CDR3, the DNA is TGTGCCAGCAGTTCCCCCACACAGGGAAAAACTGAAGCTTTCTTT.

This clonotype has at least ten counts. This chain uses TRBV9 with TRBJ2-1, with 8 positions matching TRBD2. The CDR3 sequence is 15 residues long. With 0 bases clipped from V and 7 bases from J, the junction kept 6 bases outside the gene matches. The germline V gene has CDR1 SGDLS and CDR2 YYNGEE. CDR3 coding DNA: TGTGCCAGCAGCGTAGACAGCGGGAGTATAAATGAGCAGTTCTTC. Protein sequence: CASSVDSGSINEQFF.

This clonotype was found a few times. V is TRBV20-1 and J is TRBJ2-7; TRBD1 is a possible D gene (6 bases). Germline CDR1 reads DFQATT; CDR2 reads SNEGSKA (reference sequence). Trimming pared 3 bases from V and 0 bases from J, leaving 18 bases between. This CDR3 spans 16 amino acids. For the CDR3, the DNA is TGCAGTGCTAGTTCGTACCGGGACACCTTCTCCTACGAGCAGTACTTC. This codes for CSASSYRDTFSYEQYF.

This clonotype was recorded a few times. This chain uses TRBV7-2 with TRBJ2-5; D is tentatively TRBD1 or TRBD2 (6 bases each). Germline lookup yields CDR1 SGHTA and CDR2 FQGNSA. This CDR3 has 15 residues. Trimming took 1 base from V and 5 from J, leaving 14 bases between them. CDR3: CASSLVSRGAETQYF. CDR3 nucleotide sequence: TGTGCCAGCAGCTTAGTATCTAGGGGGGCGGAGACCCAGTACTTC.

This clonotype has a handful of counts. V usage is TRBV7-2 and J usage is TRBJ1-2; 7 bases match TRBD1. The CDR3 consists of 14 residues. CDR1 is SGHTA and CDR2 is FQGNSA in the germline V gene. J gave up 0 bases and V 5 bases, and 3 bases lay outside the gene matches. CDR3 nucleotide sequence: TGTGCCAGCAGCAGAGGGACAGCTAACTATGGCTACACCTTC. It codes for CASSRGTANYGYTF.

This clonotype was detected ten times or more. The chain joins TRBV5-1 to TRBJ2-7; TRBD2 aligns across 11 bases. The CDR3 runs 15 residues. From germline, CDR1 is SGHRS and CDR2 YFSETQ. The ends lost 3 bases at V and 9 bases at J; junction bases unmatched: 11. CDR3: CASSWTSGSYEGQYF. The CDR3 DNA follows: TGCGCCAGCAGCTGGACTAGCGGGTCCTACGAGGGGCAGTACTTC.

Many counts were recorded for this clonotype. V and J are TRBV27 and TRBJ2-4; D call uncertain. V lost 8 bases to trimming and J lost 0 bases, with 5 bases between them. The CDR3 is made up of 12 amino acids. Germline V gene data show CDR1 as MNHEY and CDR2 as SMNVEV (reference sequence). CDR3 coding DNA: TGTGCCAGCGGGCTAGCCAAAAACATTCAGTACTTC. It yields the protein CASGLAKNIQYF.

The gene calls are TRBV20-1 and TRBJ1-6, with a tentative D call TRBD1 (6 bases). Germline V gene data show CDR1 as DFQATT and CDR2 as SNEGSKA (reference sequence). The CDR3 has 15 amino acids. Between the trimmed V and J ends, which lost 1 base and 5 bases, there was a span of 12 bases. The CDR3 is CSARGSRGNNSPLHF. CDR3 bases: TGCAGTGCTAGAGGGTCCAGGGGAAATAATTCACCCCTCCACTTT.

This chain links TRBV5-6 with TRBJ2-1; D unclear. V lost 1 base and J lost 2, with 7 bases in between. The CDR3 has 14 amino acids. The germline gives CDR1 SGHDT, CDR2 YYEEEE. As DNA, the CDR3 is TGTGCCAGCAGCTTGCCCCTTACCTACAATGAGCAGTTCTTC. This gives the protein CASSLPLTYNEQFF.

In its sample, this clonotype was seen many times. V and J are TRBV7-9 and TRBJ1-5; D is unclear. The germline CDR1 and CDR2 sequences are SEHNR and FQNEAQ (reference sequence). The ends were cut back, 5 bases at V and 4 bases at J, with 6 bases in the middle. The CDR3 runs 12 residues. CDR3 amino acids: CASSVNNQPQHF. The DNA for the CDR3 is TGTGCCAGCAGCGTAAATAATCAGCCCCAGCATTTT.

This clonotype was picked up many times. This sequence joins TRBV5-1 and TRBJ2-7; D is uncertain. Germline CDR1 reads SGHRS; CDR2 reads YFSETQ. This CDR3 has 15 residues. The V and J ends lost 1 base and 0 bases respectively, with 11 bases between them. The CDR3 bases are TGCGCCAGCAGCTTGCGAACCCTACCCTCCTACGAGCAGTACTTC. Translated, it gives CASSLRTLPSYEQYF.

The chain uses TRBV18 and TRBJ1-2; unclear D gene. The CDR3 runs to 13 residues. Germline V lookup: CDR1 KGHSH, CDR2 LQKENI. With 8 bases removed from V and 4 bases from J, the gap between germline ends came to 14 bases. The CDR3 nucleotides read TGTGCCAGCCAAGTAGGAGGGCTCTATGGCTACACCTTC. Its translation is CASQVGGLYGYTF.

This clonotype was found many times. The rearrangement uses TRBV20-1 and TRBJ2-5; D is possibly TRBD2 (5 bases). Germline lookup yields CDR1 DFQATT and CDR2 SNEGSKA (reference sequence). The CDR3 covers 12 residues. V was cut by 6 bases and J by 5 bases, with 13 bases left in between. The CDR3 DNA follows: TGCAGTGCCACACTAGGAAGGGAGACCCAGTACTTC. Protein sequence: CSATLGRETQYF.

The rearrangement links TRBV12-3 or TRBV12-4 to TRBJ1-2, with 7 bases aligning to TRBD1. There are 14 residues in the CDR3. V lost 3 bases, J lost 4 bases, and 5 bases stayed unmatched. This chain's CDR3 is CASSFWAGGYGYTF. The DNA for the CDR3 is TGTGCCAGCAGTTTTTGGGCAGGGGGCTATGGCTACACCTTC.

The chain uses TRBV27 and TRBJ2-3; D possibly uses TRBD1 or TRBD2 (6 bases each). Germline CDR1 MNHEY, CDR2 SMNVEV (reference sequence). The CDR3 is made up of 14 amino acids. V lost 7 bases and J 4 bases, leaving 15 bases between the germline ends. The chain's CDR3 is CASNPGARSDTQYF. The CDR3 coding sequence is TGTGCCAGCAACCCGGGGGCGCGATCAGATACGCAGTATTTT.

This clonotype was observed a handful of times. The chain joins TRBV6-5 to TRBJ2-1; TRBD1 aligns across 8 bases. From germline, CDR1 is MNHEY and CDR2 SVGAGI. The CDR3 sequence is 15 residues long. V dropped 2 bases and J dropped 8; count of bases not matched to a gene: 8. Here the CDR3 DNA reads TGTGCCAGCAGTTACGGGCAGGGGGCGCGGTATGAGCAGTTCTTC. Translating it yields CASSYGQGARYEQFF.